Each of the 13 T cell receptor beta chains below was sequenced from the same sample in a study of blood T cell repertoires in COVID-19. The protocol was immunoSEQ multiplex PCR, while the TCRdb copy is restricted to in-frame clones and leaves out a portion. This sample has 85,000 to 95,000 clones, with about 86% found just once. Sequencing used peripheral blood. The origin of the receptors is a woman older than 75 with acute or convalescent COVID-19.

V gene TRBV5-1 combines with J gene TRBJ1-4, with 7 bases matching TRBD1. The CDR3 length is 16 residues. The germline gives CDR1 SGHRS, CDR2 YFSETQ. V shed 4 bases and J 2 bases; nucleotides not matched to a gene: 8. The CDR3 loop is CASSRSGGSTNEKLFF. The CDR3 DNA reads TGCGCCAGCAGCCGATCAGGGGGTTCTACTAATGAAAAACTGTTTTTT.

The rearrangement joins TRBV11-2 to TRBJ2-7, with a weak D call TRBD1 (6 bases). The V end was cut by 1 base, the J end by 6 bases, with 13 bases between. The CDR3 has 14 amino acids. The germline gives CDR1 SGHAT, CDR2 FQNNGV. CDR3 residues: CASSLGRGGPEQYF. DNA for the CDR3: TGTGCCAGCAGCTTAGGACGTGGGGGCCCCGAGCAGTACTTC.

The J gene is TRBJ2-5, the V gene TRBV9; 10 bases agree with TRBD2. This CDR3 is 16 amino acids long. V was clipped by 0 bases and J by 7 bases; unmatched bases: 9. Germline V gives CDR1 SGDLS, CDR2 YYNGEE. CDR3 nucleotide sequence: TGTGCCAGCAGCGTAGGGGTAGCGGGGGGTGTGGGGACCCAGTACTTC. This gives the protein CASSVGVAGGVGTQYF.

V gene TRBV6-4 combines with J gene TRBJ2-1; 15 nucleotides line up with TRBD2. Germline CDR1 and CDR2: MRHNA and SNTAGT. The V segment lost 2 bases and the J segment 5 bases; nucleotides outside the gene matches: 4. The CDR3 has 17 residues. In DNA form, the CDR3 reads TGTGCCAGCAGTGACGGGACTAGCGGGGGGTCTCACAATGAGCAGTTCTTC. It is translated as CASSDGTSGGSHNEQFF.

In its sample, this clone was seen a few times. CDR3 in DNA: TGTGCCAGCAGCTCGGGACTAGCGGACAATGAGCAGTTCTTC. This gives the protein CASSSGLADNEQFF. The chain couples TRBV9 to TRBJ2-1; 11 nucleotides match TRBD2. Germline trimming cut 4 bases from V and 5 bases from J; bases unmatched to any gene: 2. Germline V gives CDR1 SGDLS, CDR2 YYNGEE. The CDR3 has 14 residues. The whole variable domain, filled in from reference TRBV9 and TRBJ2-1, reads DSGVTQTPKHLITATGQRVTLRCSPRSGDLSVYWYQQSLDQGLQFLIQYYNGEERAKGNILERFSAQQFPDLHSELNLSSLELGDSALYFCASSSGLADNEQFFGPGTRLTVL.

This chain connects TRBV19 to TRBJ1-1; D might be TRBD1 (5 bases). CDR1 is LNHDA, CDR2 SQIVND, per germline (reference sequence). This CDR3 is 13 amino acids long. The V gene lost 10 bases and the J gene lost 5 bases, with 17 bases spanning the gap. CDR3 nucleotide sequence: TGTGCCACCCTTCGGGGGTTGGGGACTGAAGCTTTCTTT. This encodes CATLRGLGTEAFF. The whole variable domain, filled in from reference TRBV19 and TRBJ1-1, reads DGGITQSPKYLFRKEGQNVTLSCEQNLNHDAMYWYRQDPGQGLRLIYYSQIVNDFQKGDIAEGYSVSREKKESFPLTVTSAQKNPTAFYLCATLRGLGTEAFFGQGTRLTVV.

This chain joins TRBV2 and TRBJ1-5, with D hard to call. The V gene's germline CDR1 is SNHLY and CDR2 FYNNEI. CDR3 length equals 14 residues. With 4 bases removed from V and 6 bases from J, the gap between germline ends came to 13 bases. In nucleotides, the CDR3 is TGTGCCAGCAGTGTGGCGGAAGGACTTCAGCCCCAGCATTTT. Translated, it gives CASSVAEGLQPQHF.

V usage is TRBV7-2 and J usage is TRBJ2-1, with D possibly matching TRBD1 (6 bases). CDR3 length: 15 residues. Deletions cut 2 bases from V and 10 bases from J, with 18 bases between. Germline CDR1 and CDR2: SGHTA and FQGNSA. CDR3 residues: CASSLSMVGANEQFF. CDR3 DNA: TGTGCCAGCAGCTTAAGTATGGTGGGGGCAAACGAGCAGTTCTTC.

The chain links TRBV12-3 or TRBV12-4 to TRBJ2-3, with D unclear. The V end lost 6 bases, the J end lost 2 bases, and 6 bases lay between the germline ends. CDR3 length equals 12 residues. The CDR3 nucleotides read TGTGCCAGCAGCCCAGTCACAGATACGCAGTATTTT. The encoded protein is CASSPVTDTQYF.

This chain joins TRBV12-5 and TRBJ2-3; 7 nucleotides line up with TRBD1. V shed 0 bases, J shed 6 bases, and the junction held 6 bases outside the gene matches. The CDR3 is made up of 15 amino acids. The germline gives CDR1 LGHNT, CDR2 FRNRAP. The CDR3 region is CASGLVLGQADTQYF. CDR3 nucleotide sequence: TGTGCTAGTGGTTTGGTACTAGGACAGGCGGATACGCAGTATTTT.

The chain joins TRBV3-1 (or the pseudogene TRBV3-2) to TRBJ1-2, with TRBD1 matching 7 bases. Germline CDR1 reads LGHDT; CDR2 reads YNNKEL (reference sequence). Trimming removed 0 bases from V and 4 bases from J; junction bases left unmatched: 2. This CDR3 is 14 amino acids long. The CDR3 region is CASSQEGQAYGYTF. CDR3 nucleotide sequence: TGTGCCAGCAGCCAAGAAGGACAGGCCTATGGCTACACCTTC.

This clone came up once. V is TRBV9 and J is TRBJ1-2; 7 bases agree with TRBD1. Germline values: CDR1 SGDLS, CDR2 YYNGEE. V gave up 3 bases and J gave up 0 bases; unmatched junction bases: 8. This CDR3 is built from 16 residues. The CDR3 reads CASSAEQGMTNYGYTF. The CDR3 region has the DNA TGTGCCAGCAGCGCCGAACAGGGGATGACTAACTATGGCTACACCTTC.

This clone was observed a handful of times. The chain links TRBV27 to TRBJ1-5; D call uncertain. Deletions cut 6 bases from V and 4 bases from J, with 10 bases between. Looked up from germline, CDR1 is MNHEY and CDR2 is SMNVEV (reference sequence). The CDR3 length is 13 residues. Written as DNA, the CDR3 is TGTGCCAGCAGCCAGACACGGAATCAGCCCCAGCATTTT. It yields the protein CASSQTRNQPQHF.